The following is a TCR beta chain sequence with its context. The antigen is undetermined. The data are from a study of CD4 T cells in relation to SARS-CoV-2 and coronaviruses. About the research overall: The negative reference was HIV-1 Nef peptide pool or peptide-free culture. Study-level findings and limits: No crossreactivity against non-spike viral proteins was tested here. Each donor contributed either pre-pandemic or post-infection samples, not both.

Sequencing used immunoSEQ multiplex PCR; TCRdb keeps in-frame clones, though not all of them. The sample includes some 21,000 clones, around 72% of them seen just once. CD4+ T cells from unexposed donors were obtained before the COVID-19 pandemic (2011-2018). CD4+ T cells were isolated from the cells after more than nine days of culture. The CDR3 contains 16 residues. Germline assignment: CDR1 LGHDT and CDR2 YNNKEL (reference sequence). V lost 5 bases and J 0 bases, leaving 13 bases between the germline ends. Sequencing input: CD4+ T cells from PBMCs, cultured in vitro. The clonotype originates from a human donor in good health. The chain links TRBV3-1 (or the pseudogene TRBV3-2) to TRBJ1-4; tentatively, D is TRBD1 (6 bases). The CDR3 here is CASSIGGPATNEKLFF. Written as DNA, the CDR3 is TGTGCCAGCAGCATCGGGGGGCCTGCAACTAATGAAAAACTGTTTTTT.